Below, one T cell receptor beta chain is given with its context. This clone's antigen is unknown. Nothing much larger sits one base from this clone, and base qualities are not available. Genomic DNA was extracted from sorted cells for sequencing of the TCRbeta CDR3 region. The immunoSEQ Assay was used to sequence the TCRbeta CDR3 regions. Here the immuneACCESS table is served through TCRdb, limited to in-frame sequences with V and J called. Missing clones are a known gap in these copies; in checked studies unresolved V genes cover under half, and the rest lacks a known reason. The sample table shows under 200,000 clones, and around 94% are seen once. Around 0.31% of the sample is taken by the ten largest. The data stem from a study of OX40 agonist ivuxolimab in advanced cancers. Regarding the study in general: The costimulatory receptor OX40 (CD134) was targeted by ivuxolimab, a fully human IgG2 agonistic monoclonal antibody. Intravenous ivuxolimab was administered to patients every 2 weeks at six dose levels: 0.01, 0.1, 0.3, 1.5, 3 and 10 mg/kg. Of the roughly 52 dose-escalation patients, hepatocellular carcinoma was present in about 20, melanoma in roughly 15, renal cell carcinoma in 9 and head and neck cancer in 9. The dose-escalation cohort was 82.7% male with a mean age of about 65 years, ranging from roughly 20 to 80. Patients were allowed to have had prior anti-PD-1, anti-PD-L1 or anti-CTLA-4 therapy, and about 40% of the dose-escalation patients had been treated with checkpoint inhibitors. Partial responses were achieved by three dose-escalation patients, of whom one had hepatocellular carcinoma and two had cutaneous melanoma. The purpose of peripheral TCRbeta sequencing was to test whether ivuxolimab changed TCR sequence diversity and led to clonal T-cell expansion. The monotherapy dose-escalation portion (N ≈ 55 patients) of the phase I ivuxolimab trial is reported in the paper.

Patients with autoimmune disease history or receiving systemic immunosuppression were excluded from the trial. In every dose cohort, peripheral blood was drawn for TCR sequencing at baseline, cycle 4 day 1, and cycle 7 day 1. The samples were taken from a phase I, first-in-human, multicenter, open-label dose-escalation trial of ivuxolimab. Adults with locally advanced or metastatic head and neck squamous cell, hepatocellular, melanoma or renal cell carcinoma were enrolled in the trial. Before TCR sequencing, CD4+ and CD8+ T cells were separately sorted from peripheral blood. Points the paper makes about the study in general: In partial responders in the 0.1-3.0 mg/kg groups, normalized peripheral clonal expansion was found to be among the lowest, especially among CD8+ T cells. Low levels of normalized T-cell clonal expansion were also shown by some nonresponding patients. The antigen specificity of the peripheral T cells that underwent clonal expansion was not determined. Clonal expansion of both CD4+ and CD8+ blood T cells was observed from baseline to week 6 at doses 0.1 to 3.0 mg/kg. After ivuxolimab, expanded clones were on average more numerous among CD8+ T cells than among CD4+ T cells.

Between the V and J ends, shortened by 2 bases and 2 bases respectively, the junction contains 12 bases. Reading the germline V gene gives CDR1 WSHSY and CDR2 SAAADI. The CDR3 goes from the cysteine to the phenylalanine over 15 residues. CDR3 DNA is the only sequence kept; it has 45 bases, read in frame from the first base. The TCR originated in an adult with an advanced solid tumor such as melanoma, head and neck, liver or kidney cancer. This sequence uses TRBV10-2 and TRBJ2-5; possibly the D gene is TRBD2, per 6 matching bases. The source material was CD4+ or CD8+ T cells sorted from blood, sampled in a trial of the OX40 agonist ivuxolimab. CDR3 protein: CASSEASAGQETQYF. The bases are TGCGCCAGCAGTGAGGCTAGCGCGGGTCAAGAGACCCAGTACTTC.